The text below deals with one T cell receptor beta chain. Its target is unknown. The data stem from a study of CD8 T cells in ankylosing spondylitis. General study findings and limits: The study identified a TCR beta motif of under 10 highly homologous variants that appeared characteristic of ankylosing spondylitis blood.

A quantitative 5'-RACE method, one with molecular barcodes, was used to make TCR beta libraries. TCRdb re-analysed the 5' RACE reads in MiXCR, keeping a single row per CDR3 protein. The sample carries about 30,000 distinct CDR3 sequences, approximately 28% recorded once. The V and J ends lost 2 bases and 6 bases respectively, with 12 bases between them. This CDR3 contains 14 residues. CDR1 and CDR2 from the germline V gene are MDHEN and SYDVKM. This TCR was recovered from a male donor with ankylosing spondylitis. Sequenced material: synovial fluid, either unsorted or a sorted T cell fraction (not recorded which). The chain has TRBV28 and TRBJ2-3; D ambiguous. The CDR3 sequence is CASSLTPDRDTQYF. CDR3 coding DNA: TGTGCCAGCAGTTTAACCCCCGACCGGGATACGCAGTATTTT.